The 19 T cell receptor beta chains presented below share a single source sample, sequenced in a study of shared clonotypes between healthy human individuals. Sequenced by immunoSEQ multiplex PCR; TCRdb stores in-frame clones only, minus some. The table shows 1.4 million or so clones, with about 98.5% occurring only once. The sample was naive CD4+ T cells sorted from blood. Subset: CD45RA+ positively selected. These receptors were taken from a man aged 30 to 39 in good health.

The gene calls are TRBV18 and TRBJ1-4, with D tentatively TRBD1 (5 bases). The germline V gene has CDR1 KGHSH and CDR2 LQKENI. This CDR3 contains 14 residues. Trimming shortened V by 6 bases and J by 8 bases, and 16 bases separated the two germline ends. Here the CDR3 DNA reads TGTGCCAGCTCTCCCAGGGAACAAAGGGAAAAACTGTTTTTT. Protein sequence: CASSPREQREKLFF. The full variable domain, rest sourced from reference TRBV18 and TRBJ1-4, is NAGVMQNPRHLVRRRGQEARLRCSPMKGHSHVYWYRQLPEEGLKFMVYLQKENIIDESGMPKERFSAEFPKEGPSILRIQQVVRGDSAAYFCASSPREQREKLFFGSGTQLSVL.

The V and J genes are TRBV10-3 and TRBJ2-3; tentatively, D is TRBD1 (6 bases). CDR1 and CDR2 (germline): ENHRY, SYGVKD. CDR3 size: 14 residues. V was pared by 3 bases and J by 4 bases, with 11 bases between. CDR3 sequence (DNA): TGTGCCATCAGTGATGGACAGACAGCAGATACGCAGTATTTT. The encoded protein is CAISDGQTADTQYF.

The chain links TRBV7-2 to TRBJ1-1; D remains ambiguous. V was pared by 2 bases and J by 6 bases, with 4 bases between. The CDR3 totals 11 residues. Germline lookup yields CDR1 SGHTA and CDR2 FQGNSA. The CDR3 DNA sequence: TGTGCCAGCAGCTTAAGCCCTGAAGCTTTCTTT. Translated, it gives CASSLSPEAFF.

The V gene is TRBV5-5, the J gene TRBJ2-7; D gene unclear. V lost 1 base and J 5 bases, leaving 13 bases between the germline ends. CDR1 and CDR2 (germline): SGHKS, YYEKEE (reference sequence). The CDR3 runs 14 residues. The CDR3 sequence: CASSLIALRDEQYF. The CDR3 coding sequence is TGTGCCAGCAGCTTGATCGCCCTACGGGACGAGCAGTACTTC.

The chain recombines TRBV6-1 with TRBJ2-7; 7 bases match TRBD2. This CDR3 has 14 residues. Trimming took 10 bases from V and 0 from J; bases not matched to a gene: 9. In germline, CDR1 is MNHNS, CDR2 SASEGT. In DNA, the CDR3 is TGTGCCACCAAGGGACGCGGGGGCTCCTACGAGCAGTACTTC. Its translation is CATKGRGGSYEQYF.

The rearrangement uses TRBV19 and TRBJ2-2; tentative D call: TRBD2 (5 bases). Germline CDR1 and CDR2: LNHDA and SQIVND (reference sequence). The CDR3 length is 17 residues. V lost 8 bases and J lost 0, with 19 bases in between. DNA for the CDR3: TGTGCCAGTTGCGCAGGATCGGGAAGGGCGAACACCGGGGAGCTGTTTTTT. Encoded protein: CASCAGSGRANTGELFF.

This rearrangement joins TRBV6-7 to TRBJ1-2, with no clear D. TRBV6-7 is treated as an ORF (open reading frame) with a function not yet certain. V shed 2 bases and J shed 8 bases, with 12 bases lying between them. This CDR3 has 13 residues. The CDR3: CASSYEGSRGYTF. CDR3 in DNA: TGTGCCAGCAGTTACGAAGGCTCACGGGGCTACACCTTC.

A single count supports this clone. The V gene is TRBV14, the J gene TRBJ2-7; 11 nucleotides line up with TRBD1. Germline V gene lookup returns CDR1 SGHDN and CDR2 FVKESK. This CDR3 is built from 15 residues. J gave up 2 bases and V 4 bases, and 4 bases lay outside the gene matches. CDR3: CASSPGTGGPYEQYF. CDR3 sequence (DNA): TGTGCCAGCAGCCCGGGGACAGGGGGTCCCTACGAGCAGTACTTC.

This chain links TRBV5-4 with TRBJ2-7, with TRBD1 identical over 9 bases. The junction had 11 bases not matched to a gene; V was cut back by 2 bases and J by 5 bases. The CDR3 extends over 16 amino acids. Germline V gene sequence: CDR1 SGHNT, CDR2 YYREEE (reference sequence). The CDR3 sequence is CASSFGAGQGGDEQYF. In DNA form, the CDR3 reads TGTGCCAGCAGCTTTGGGGCGGGACAGGGTGGGGACGAGCAGTACTTC.

CDR3 nucleotide sequence: TGTGCCAGCAGCCTGCCAGGGACTAGCGTCGGCAATGAGCAGTTCTTC. Its translation is CASSLPGTSVGNEQFF. V usage is TRBV5-4 and J usage is TRBJ2-1; 10 bases align to TRBD2. V shed 4 bases and J 6 bases; nucleotides not matched to a gene: 10. This CDR3 is built from 16 residues. Germline V gene lookup returns CDR1 SGHNT and CDR2 YYREEE (reference sequence). The full variable domain, completed using reference TRBV5-4 and TRBJ2-1, is ETGVTQSPTHLIKTRGQQVTLRCSSQSGHNTVSWYQQALGQGPQFIFQYYREEENGRGNFPPRFSGLQFPNYSSELNVNALELDDSALYLCASSLPGTSVGNEQFFGPGTRLTVL.

V usage is TRBV29-1 and J usage is TRBJ2-5; D uncertain. Germline V CDR1 and CDR2: SQVTM, ANQGSEA. The germline V and J ends were trimmed by 3 bases and 5 bases, with 13 bases remaining between them. There are 13 residues in the CDR3. For the CDR3, the DNA is TGCAGCGTTGAGTCCCGGGTGGAGGAGACCCAGTACTTC. This codes for CSVESRVEETQYF.

The DNA of the CDR3 is TGCGCCAGCAGTTACAGGGTGGGGTACACCGGGGAGCTGTTTTTT. This gives the protein CASSYRVGYTGELFF. The chain is built from TRBV5-1 and TRBJ2-2, with D maybe TRBD1 (6 bases). V was pared by 5 bases and J by 3 bases, with 14 bases between. The germline V gene encodes CDR1 SGHRS and CDR2 YFSETQ. The CDR3 is 15 amino acids.

As to this clone: Other DNA sequences within the sample encode an identical CDR3. This chain joins TRBV5-1 and TRBJ2-3; tentatively, D is TRBD2 (6 bases). Trimming pared 4 bases from V and 4 bases from J, leaving 13 bases between. The CDR3 is 14 residues long. CDR1 and CDR2 (germline): SGHRS, YFSETQ. The DNA of the CDR3 is TGCGCCAGCAGCCCGGGACTGGCATCAGATACGCAGTATTTT. Translation: CASSPGLASDTQYF.

On this clone itself: In the same sample, other DNA sequences code for this CDR3. The chain uses TRBV2 and TRBJ2-1, with TRBD2 matching over 8 bases. In germline, CDR1 is SNHLY, CDR2 FYNNEI. The J segment lost 4 bases and the V segment lost 6 bases, leaving 5 bases of the junction unmatched. This CDR3 is built from 14 residues. As DNA, the CDR3 is TGTGCCAGCAGCGGACTAGCAGAGTACAATGAGCAGTTCTTC. This encodes CASSGLAEYNEQFF.

This clone was seen once. The rearrangement joins TRBV29-1 to TRBJ1-2; 7 nucleotides match TRBD1. Germline lookup yields CDR1 SQVTM and CDR2 ANQGSEA. The V and J ends lost 7 bases and 0 bases, in that order; junction bases with no gene match: 5. The CDR3 loop spans 13 amino acids. The CDR3 loop reads CSAATGTNYGYTF. The CDR3 coding sequence is TGCAGCGCCGCGACAGGGACTAACTATGGCTACACCTTC.

For this clone: Other DNA sequences of this sample code for an identical CDR3. The V call is TRBV6-1, the J call TRBJ2-7, with 7 bases that match TRBD2. Per the germline V gene, CDR1 is MNHNS and CDR2 is SASEGT. The CDR3 loop spans 13 amino acids. The trim removed 1 base at V and 3 bases at J, leaving 0 bases unmatched. The CDR3 protein is CASSEGTSYEQYF. In nucleotides, the CDR3 is TGTGCCAGCAGTGAAGGGACTAGCTACGAGCAGTACTTC.

The genes are TRBV28 and TRBJ1-4, with D possibly TRBD1 on 5 matching bases. The CDR3 totals 14 residues. Trimming left V 6 bases short and J 0 bases short, with 8 bases between. Per germline, CDR1 MDHEN and CDR2 SYDVKM. CDR3 protein: CASRTGSTNEKLFF. The CDR3 DNA reads as TGTGCCAGCAGAACAGGTTCAACTAATGAAAAACTGTTTTTT. Variable domain in full (rest from reference TRBV28 and TRBJ1-4): DVKVTQSSRYLVKRTGEKVFLECVQDMDHENMFWYRQDPGLGLRLIYFSYDVKMKEKGDIPEGYSVSREKKERFSLILESASTNQTSMYLCASRTGSTNEKLFFGSGTQLSVL.

The chain links TRBV6-4 to TRBJ2-2; tentative D call: TRBD1 (6 bases). The CDR3 extends over 15 amino acids. The V end was cut by 5 bases, the J end by 2 bases, with 12 bases between. Germline assignment: CDR1 MRHNA and CDR2 SNTAGT. The CDR3 DNA follows: TGTGCCAGCAGTCCTGGACAGTTTAACACCGGGGAGCTGTTTTTT. Its protein product is CASSPGQFNTGELFF.

The rearrangement uses TRBV7-9 and TRBJ1-1; D call uncertain. The CDR3 has 14 residues. V dropped 0 bases and J dropped 10 bases, with 15 bases sitting between them. CDR1 and CDR2 (germline): SEHNR, FQNEAQ (reference sequence). The CDR3 DNA reads as TGTGCCAGCAGCTTAGCAGGGCCCTCTGGCCCAGCTTTCTTT. Encoded protein: CASSLAGPSGPAFF. The full variable domain, in which reference TRBV7-9 and TRBJ1-1 provide the parts outside the CDR3, is DTGVSQNPRHKITKRGQNVTFRCDPISEHNRLYWYRQTLGQGPEFLTYFQNEAQLEKSRLLSDRFSAERPKGSFSTLEIQRTEQGDSAMYLCASSLAGPSGPAFFGQGTRLTVV.